This entry is about one TCR beta chain. The antigen it recognizes is unknown. No quality values exist for individual bases; no much larger clone is one base distant. The identical CDR3 is also encoded by other nucleotide sequences in the sample. TCRbeta CDR3 regions were amplified from genomic DNA by means of the immunoSEQ Assay, a bias-controlled multiplex PCR. The authors' analysis ran thus. The number of nucleated cells in each sample was estimated from the amplification of reference gene primers within the assay. Sequence reads were collapsed and filtered to measure the absolute abundance of every unique TCRbeta CDR3 rearrangement. Productive Simpson clonality was computed per sample as the square root of Simpson's diversity index over productive rearrangements. Imported from immuneACCESS, the table was reduced by TCRdb to in-frame sequences with V and J called. These copies leave out some clones; in studies compared against another copy, an unresolved V gene accounts for under half, and the cause of the remainder is not known. For V, J and clone size, that table is used; D and trimming come from the DNA. The sample records some 290,000 clones, almost 90% of which are singletons. The ten largest make up around 0.98% of the sample.

This specimen comes from a study of blood T cell repertoires in COVID-19 (dated by TCRdb to between 2020 and 2021). For the study in its entirety: Samples covering the acute and convalescent phases of COVID-19 were provided by collaborators in the United States, Italy and Spain. The material from the prospective study consisted of cDNA or gDNA derived from T cells, B-cell-depleted T cells, or PBMCs. Deeply sampled blood TCRbeta repertoires from subjects exposed to, actively infected with, or recovered from COVID-19 were included in the dataset. The repertoires were released in a freely available public database intended as a resource for research on the immune response to SARS-CoV-2. Samples were obtained from the ongoing ImmuneRACE study (first 160 participants) and from over 1,000 subjects provided by 6 global collaborators. Sample metadata almost always included a de-identified subject ID, COVID-19 status, age in years and sex. Where available, HLA class I and class II types were obtained from metadata supplied by the sample provider rather than from assay-based typing.

Paper-wide results and their limitations: Clinical and demographic metadata were provided uncurated, with the amount varying by source and participant.

In Seattle, one collaborating source enrolled patients while the infection was active and tracked those patients longitudinally over the course of disease. The collaborating institutions used their own protocols to collect whole blood in K2EDTA tubes. For TCRbeta analysis, collaborator samples were shipped as frozen whole blood, as isolated PBMCs, or as DNA extracted from either sample type. The receptor was derived from a woman aged 40 to 55 with COVID-19, enrolled during active disease. Material for sequencing was peripheral blood.

The CDR3 sequence is CASSLVQGNTEAFF. The nucleotides read TGTGCCAGCAGCTTAGTACAGGGGAACACTGAAGCTTTCTTT. This chain joins TRBV5-4 to TRBJ1-1, with a weak D call of TRBD1 (6 bases match). V gives up 2 bases and J gives up 1 base, and the segment between their germline ends measures 9 bases. From its cysteine to its phenylalanine, the CDR3 spans 14 amino acids. Only the CDR3 portion is preserved as DNA: 42 bases, with reading frame beginning at the first base. CDR1 and CDR2, per the germline V gene (reference sequence), are SGHNT and YYREEE.